The 9 T cell receptor beta chains given below trace back to one sample, sequenced in a study of radiation and T cells in renal cell carcinoma. As for time point: blood 4 weeks post-SBRT, at nephrectomy. Treatment reported: 15 Gy SBRT to primary tumor, nephrectomy 4 weeks later. Profiled with immunoSEQ multiplex PCR; TCRdb holds only in-frame clones, not every one. The top ten clones hold about 2.5% of a sample with more than 60,000 clones, 83% of them seen once. The material was blood, obtained from a patient whose treatment included radiotherapy and nephrectomy. The source of these receptors is a woman in her sixties or seventies with renal cell carcinoma.

The rearrangement joins TRBV28 to TRBJ2-1; D is uncertain. Germline loops: CDR1 MDHEN, CDR2 SYDVKM. CDR3 length equals 16 residues. Trimming cost V 2 bases and J 1 base, with 12 bases left between them. The CDR3 is CASSLGLPGSYNEQFF. CDR3 coding DNA: TGTGCCAGCAGTTTAGGTCTTCCTGGGTCCTACAATGAGCAGTTCTTC.

This clone was seen more than once but under ten times. The V and J genes are TRBV4-3 and TRBJ2-7; 9 nucleotides agree with TRBD1. CDR1 is LGHNA, CDR2 YSLEER, per germline. CDR3 size: 16 residues. The trim removed 1 base at V and 0 bases at J, leaving 4 bases unmatched. This CDR3 reads CASSQAGTGSSYEQYF. Written as DNA, the CDR3 is TGCGCCAGCAGCCAAGCGGGGACAGGGAGCTCCTACGAGCAGTACTTC.

V and J are TRBV7-9 and TRBJ2-1; 14 bases map to TRBD2. Germline lookup yields CDR1 SEHNR and CDR2 FQNEAQ (reference sequence). This CDR3 region has 17 residues. Germline trimming cut 4 bases from V and 6 bases from J; bases unmatched to any gene: 8. The CDR3 here is CASSSGTSGSLTNEQFF. The CDR3 nucleotides read TGTGCCAGCAGCTCGGGGACTAGCGGGAGTTTGACCAATGAGCAGTTCTTC.

The V call is TRBV10-3, the J call TRBJ2-3, with TRBD2 identical over 10 bases. CDR1 and CDR2 from the germline V gene are ENHRY and SYGVKD. CDR3 length equals 16 residues. The junction had 2 bases not matched to a gene; V was cut back by 2 bases and J by 0 bases. The DNA for the CDR3 is TGTGCCATCAGTGAGACTAGCGGGGTTAGCACAGATACGCAGTATTTT. This translates into CAISETSGVSTDTQYF.

The J gene is TRBJ1-1, the V gene TRBV19; possible D gene TRBD1, 5 bases. Germline-derived CDR1 and CDR2 are LNHDA and SQIVND (reference sequence). V was shortened by 0 bases and J by 0 bases, with 11 bases between the two germline ends. The CDR3 totals 16 residues. CDR3 sequence (DNA): TGTGCCAGTAGTATAGATCTTCGGGGGTTGAACACTGAAGCTTTCTTT. Protein product: CASSIDLRGLNTEAFF.

The chain uses TRBV4-1 and TRBJ2-1; 8 bases line up with TRBD2. This CDR3 is 15 amino acids long. V gave up 5 bases and J gave up 1 base; unmatched junction bases: 4. The V gene's germline CDR1 is MGHRA and CDR2 YSYEKL. CDR3 DNA sequence: TGCGCCAGCAGCTACGGGGGGGGATCCTACAATGAGCAGTTCTTC. Translated: CASSYGGGSYNEQFF.

This sequence joins TRBV28 and TRBJ2-7; the D gene is possibly TRBD2 (5 bases). Germline CDR1 is MDHEN and CDR2 is SYDVKM. The CDR3 spans 13 residues. Trimming cost V 1 base and J 2 bases, with 6 bases left between them. CDR3 in DNA: TGTGCCAGCAGTTTATTCGGGACCTACGAGCAGTACTTC. Translating it yields CASSLFGTYEQYF.

The chain has TRBV6-4 and TRBJ2-3; possibly TRBD1 for D (6 bases). Trimming took 0 bases from V and 2 from J, leaving 12 bases between them. Germline CDR1 and CDR2: MRHNA and SNTAGT. The CDR3 consists of 16 residues. The CDR3 coding sequence is TGTGCCAGCAGTGACTCGGCAAGGGACACCACAGATACGCAGTATTTT. Protein sequence: CASSDSARDTTDTQYF.

V and J are TRBV18 and TRBJ1-2, with D hard to call. In germline, CDR1 is KGHSH, CDR2 LQKENI. V gave up 3 bases and J gave up 1 base, with 6 bases separating them. The CDR3 runs to 13 residues. This CDR3 is CASSPRDNYGYTF. In nucleotides, the CDR3 is TGTGCCAGCTCACCGCGGGATAACTATGGCTACACCTTC.